What follows is one T cell receptor beta chain and its context. The antigen is undetermined. Data came from immunoSEQ multiplex PCR; TCRdb stores just in-frame clones and leaves some out. The sample lists some 2,000,000 clones; 95% were seen once. This entry belongs to a study of shared clonotypes between healthy human individuals. Study outcomes and limitations: Rarefaction showed sorted-subset sequencing was incomplete despite large depth.

The CDR3 consists of 14 residues. The V end was cut by 2 bases, the J end by 10 bases, with 14 bases between. In germline, CDR1 is MNHEY, CDR2 SMNVEV (reference sequence). The clonotype was recovered from a young man in good health. Specimen: naive CD4+ T cells sorted from blood. This sample's subset: CD45RA+ positively selected. The chain joins TRBV27 to TRBJ1-4; D may be TRBD1 (5 bases). The CDR3 DNA reads as TGTGCCAGCAGTTTACAGACGGGGGTCCGAAAACTGTTTTTT. The encoded protein is CASSLQTGVRKLFF.